This TCR beta chain was documented in a study of blood T cell repertoires in COVID-19. Study background: The samples span acute and convalescent COVID-19 from the United States, Italy and Spain.

Per the original data handling: For nucleated cells, counts were estimated from reference gene primer amplification. TCRdb's copy holds only in-frame clones and misses some; the assay was immunoSEQ multiplex PCR. That table is the source of V, J and clone size, and D and trimming were worked out from the DNA. The sample has about 180,000 clones, 80% to 90% seen once. Germline V CDR1 and CDR2: LGHDT, YNNKEL (reference sequence). V was clipped by 4 bases and J by 6 bases, with 19 bases between them. The CDR3 runs 15 residues. The sequence was obtained from a man aged 35-49 years with active or convalescent COVID-19. This chain uses TRBV3-1 (or the pseudogene TRBV3-2) with TRBJ2-7; a possible D gene is TRBD2 (6 bases). Specimen: peripheral blood. DNA for the CDR3: TGTGCCAGCAGCCCAGGTCGACCCCGGGGAGGCGAGCAGTACTTC. This codes for CASSPGRPRGGEQYF.